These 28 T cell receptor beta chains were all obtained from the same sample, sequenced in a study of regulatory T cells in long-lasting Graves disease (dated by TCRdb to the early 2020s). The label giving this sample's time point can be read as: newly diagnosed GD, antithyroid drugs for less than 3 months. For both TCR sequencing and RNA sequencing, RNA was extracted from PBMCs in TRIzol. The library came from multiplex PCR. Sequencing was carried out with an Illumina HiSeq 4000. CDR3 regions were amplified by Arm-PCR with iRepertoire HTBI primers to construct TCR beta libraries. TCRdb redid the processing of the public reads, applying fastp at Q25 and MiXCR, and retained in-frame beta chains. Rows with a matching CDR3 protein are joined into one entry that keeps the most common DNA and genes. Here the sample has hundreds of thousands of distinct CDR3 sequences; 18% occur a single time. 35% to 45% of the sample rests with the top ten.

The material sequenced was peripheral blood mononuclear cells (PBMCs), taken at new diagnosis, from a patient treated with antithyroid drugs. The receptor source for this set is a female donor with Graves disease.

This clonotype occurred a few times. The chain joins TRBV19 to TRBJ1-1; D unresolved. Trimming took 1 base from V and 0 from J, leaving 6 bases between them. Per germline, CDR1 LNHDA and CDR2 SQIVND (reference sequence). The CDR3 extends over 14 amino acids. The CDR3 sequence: CASSIVGMNTEAFF. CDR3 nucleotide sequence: TGTGCCAGTAGTATAGTAGGAATGAACACTGAAGCTTTCTTT. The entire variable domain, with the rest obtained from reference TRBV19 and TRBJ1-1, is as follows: DGGITQSPKYLFRKEGQNVTLSCEQNLNHDAMYWYRQDPGQGLRLIYYSQIVNDFQKGDIAEGYSVSREKKESFPLTVTSAQKNPTAFYLCASSIVGMNTEAFFGQGTRLTVV.

CDR3 bases: TGTGCCAGCAGTGAAAAGTGGGGGGGCAGGACCTATGGCTACACCTTC. Its translation: CASSEKWGGRTYGYTF. The genes are TRBV25-1 and TRBJ1-2, with D possibly being TRBD1 (6 bases). The germline CDR1 and CDR2 sequences are MGHDK and SYGVNS. V lost 2 bases, J lost 4 bases, and 17 bases lay in between. CDR3 length equals 16 residues.

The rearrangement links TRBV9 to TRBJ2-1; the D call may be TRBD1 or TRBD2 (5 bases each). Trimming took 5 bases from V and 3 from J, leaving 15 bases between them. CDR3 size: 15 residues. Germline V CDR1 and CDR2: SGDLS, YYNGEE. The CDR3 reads CASRGTAQRYNEQFF. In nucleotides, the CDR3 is TGTGCCAGCAGGGGGACGGCGCAGCGCTACAATGAGCAGTTCTTC. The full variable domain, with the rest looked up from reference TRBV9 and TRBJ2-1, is DSGVTQTPKHLITATGQRVTLRCSPRSGDLSVYWYQQSLDQGLQFLIQYYNGEERAKGNILERFSAQQFPDLHSELNLSSLELGDSALYFCASRGTAQRYNEQFFGPGTRLTVL.

CDR3 bases: TGTGCCAGCAGCCCCCCGGCGACGCAAGAGACCCAGTACTTC. This sequence encodes CASSPPATQETQYF. The rearrangement links TRBV3-1 to TRBJ2-5, with D unresolved. CDR1 is LGHDT and CDR2 is YNNKEL in the germline V gene (reference sequence). This CDR3 region has 14 residues. The V gene lost 4 bases and the J gene lost 2 bases, with 11 bases spanning the gap.

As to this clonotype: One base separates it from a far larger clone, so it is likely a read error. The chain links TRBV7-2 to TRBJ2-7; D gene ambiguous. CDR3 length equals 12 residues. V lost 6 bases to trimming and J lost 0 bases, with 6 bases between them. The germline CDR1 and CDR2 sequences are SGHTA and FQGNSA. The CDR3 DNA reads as TGTGCCAGCAGGGACGGCTCCTACGAGCAGTACTTC. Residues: CASRDGSYEQYF.

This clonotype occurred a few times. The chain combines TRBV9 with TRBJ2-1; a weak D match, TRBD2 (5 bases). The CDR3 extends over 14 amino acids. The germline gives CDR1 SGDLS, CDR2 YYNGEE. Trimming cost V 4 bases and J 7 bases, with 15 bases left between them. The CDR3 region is CASSPPEWENEQFF. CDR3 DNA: TGTGCCAGCAGCCCCCCTGAGTGGGAGAATGAGCAGTTCTTC.

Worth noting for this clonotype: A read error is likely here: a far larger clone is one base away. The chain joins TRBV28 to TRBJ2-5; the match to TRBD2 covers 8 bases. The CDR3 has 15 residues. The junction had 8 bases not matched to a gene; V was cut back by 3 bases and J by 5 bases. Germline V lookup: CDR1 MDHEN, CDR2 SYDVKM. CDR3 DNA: TGTGCCAGCAGTTTCTCTAGCGGGTGGGGGGAGACCCAGTACTTC. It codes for CASSFSSGWGETQYF.

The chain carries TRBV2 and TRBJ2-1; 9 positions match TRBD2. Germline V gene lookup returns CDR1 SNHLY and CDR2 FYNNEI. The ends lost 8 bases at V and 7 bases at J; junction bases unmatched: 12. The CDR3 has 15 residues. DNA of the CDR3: TGTGCCAGCGGGGGCGGGAGGGCCTTAGGTAATGAGCAGTTCTTC. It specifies CASGGGRALGNEQFF.

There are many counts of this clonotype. This CDR3 reads CSAGGGQGAHQPQHF. CDR3 DNA sequence: TGCAGTGCTGGCGGTGGGCAGGGGGCTCATCAGCCCCAGCATTTT. The rearrangement uses TRBV20-1 and TRBJ1-5; TRBD1 matches 8 bases. The CDR3 runs 15 residues. Germline loops: CDR1 DFQATT, CDR2 SNEGSKA (reference sequence). The J segment lost 5 bases and the V segment lost 5 bases, leaving 11 bases of the junction unmatched.

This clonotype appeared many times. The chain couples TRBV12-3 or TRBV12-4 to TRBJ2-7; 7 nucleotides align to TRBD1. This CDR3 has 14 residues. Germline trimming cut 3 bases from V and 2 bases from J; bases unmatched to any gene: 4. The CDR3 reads CASSLSTGAYEQYF. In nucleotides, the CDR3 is TGTGCCAGCAGTTTGTCCACAGGGGCCTACGAGCAGTACTTC.

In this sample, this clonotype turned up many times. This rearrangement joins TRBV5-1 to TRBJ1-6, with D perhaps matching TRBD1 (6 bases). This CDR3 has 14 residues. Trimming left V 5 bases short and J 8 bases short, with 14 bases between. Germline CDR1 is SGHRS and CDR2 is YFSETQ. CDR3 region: CASRIQGVDSPLHF. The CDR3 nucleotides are TGCGCCAGCAGAATACAGGGAGTTGATTCACCCCTCCACTTT.

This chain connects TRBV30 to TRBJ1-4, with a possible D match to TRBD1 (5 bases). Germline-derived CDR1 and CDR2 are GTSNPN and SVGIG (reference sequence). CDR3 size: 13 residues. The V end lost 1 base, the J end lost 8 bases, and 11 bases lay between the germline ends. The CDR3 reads CAWSAVRDEKLFF. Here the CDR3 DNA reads TGTGCCTGGAGTGCGGTCAGGGACGAAAAACTGTTTTTT.

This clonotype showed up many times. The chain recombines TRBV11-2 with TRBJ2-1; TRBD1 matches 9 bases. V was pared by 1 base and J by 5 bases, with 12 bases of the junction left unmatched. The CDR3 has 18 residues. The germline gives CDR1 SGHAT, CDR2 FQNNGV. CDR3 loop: CASSLVLLRTGADNEQFF. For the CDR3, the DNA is TGTGCCAGCAGCTTAGTTCTTCTACGGACAGGGGCCGACAATGAGCAGTTCTTC. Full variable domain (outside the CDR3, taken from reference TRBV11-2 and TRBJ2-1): EAGVAQSPRYKIIEKRQSVAFWCNPISGHATLYWYQQILGQGPKLLIQFQNNGVVDDSQLPKDRFSAERLKGVDSTLKIQPAKLEDSAVYLCASSLVLLRTGADNEQFFGPGTRLTVL.

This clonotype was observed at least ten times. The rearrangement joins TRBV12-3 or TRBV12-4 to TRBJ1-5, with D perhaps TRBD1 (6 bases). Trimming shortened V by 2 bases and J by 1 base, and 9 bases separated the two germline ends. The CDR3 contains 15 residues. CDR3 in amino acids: CASSLRGVSNQPQHF. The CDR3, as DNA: TGTGCCAGCAGTTTAAGGGGGGTGAGCAATCAGCCCCAGCATTTT.

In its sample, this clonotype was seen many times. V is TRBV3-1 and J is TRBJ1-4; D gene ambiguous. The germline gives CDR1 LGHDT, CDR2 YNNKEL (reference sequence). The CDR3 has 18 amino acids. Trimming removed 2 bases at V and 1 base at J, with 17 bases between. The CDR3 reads CASSQFFSRTQTNEKLFF. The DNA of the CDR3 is TGTGCCAGCAGCCAATTCTTCAGCCGAACCCAAACTAATGAAAAACTGTTTTTT.

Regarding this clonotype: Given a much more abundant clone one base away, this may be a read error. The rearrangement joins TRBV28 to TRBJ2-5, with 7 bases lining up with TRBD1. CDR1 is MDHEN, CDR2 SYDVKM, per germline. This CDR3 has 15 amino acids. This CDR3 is CAGSLLQGPQETQYF. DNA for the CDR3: TGTGCCGGCAGTTTGTTACAGGGGCCCCAAGAGACCCAGTACTTC.

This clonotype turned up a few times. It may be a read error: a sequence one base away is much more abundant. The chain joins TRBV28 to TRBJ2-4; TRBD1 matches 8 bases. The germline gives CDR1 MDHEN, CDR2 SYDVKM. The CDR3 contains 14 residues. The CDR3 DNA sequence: TGTACCAGCAGTACTCGACAGGGGAAAAACATTCAGTACTTC. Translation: CTSSTRQGKNIQYF.

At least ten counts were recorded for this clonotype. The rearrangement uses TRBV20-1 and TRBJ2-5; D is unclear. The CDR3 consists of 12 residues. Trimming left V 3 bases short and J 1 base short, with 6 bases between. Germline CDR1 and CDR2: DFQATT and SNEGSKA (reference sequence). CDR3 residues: CSASPSQETQYF. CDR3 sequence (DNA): TGCAGTGCTAGTCCTAGCCAAGAGACCCAGTACTTC.

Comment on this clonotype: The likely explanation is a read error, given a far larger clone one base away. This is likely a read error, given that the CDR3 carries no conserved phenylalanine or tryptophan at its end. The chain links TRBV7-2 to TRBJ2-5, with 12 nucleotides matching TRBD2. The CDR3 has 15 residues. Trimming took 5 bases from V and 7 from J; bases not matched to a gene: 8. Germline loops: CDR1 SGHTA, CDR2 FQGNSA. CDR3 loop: CASSPELAGGWTQYS. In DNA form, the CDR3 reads TGTGCCAGCAGCCCCGAACTAGCGGGGGGATGGACCCAGTACTCC.

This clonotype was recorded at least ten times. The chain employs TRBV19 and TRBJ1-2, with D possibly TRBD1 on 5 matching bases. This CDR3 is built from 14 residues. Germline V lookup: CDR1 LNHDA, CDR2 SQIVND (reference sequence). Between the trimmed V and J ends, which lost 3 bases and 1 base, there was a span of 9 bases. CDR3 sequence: CASSIQGGNYGYTF. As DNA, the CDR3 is TGTGCCAGTAGTATCCAGGGAGGTAACTATGGCTACACCTTC.

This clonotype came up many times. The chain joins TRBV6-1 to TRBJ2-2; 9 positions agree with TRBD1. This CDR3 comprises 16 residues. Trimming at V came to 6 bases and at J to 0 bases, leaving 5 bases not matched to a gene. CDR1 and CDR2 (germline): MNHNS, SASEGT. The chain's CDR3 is CASSKRQGANTGELFF. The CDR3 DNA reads TGTGCCAGCAGCAAACGACAGGGGGCGAACACCGGGGAGCTGTTTTTT.

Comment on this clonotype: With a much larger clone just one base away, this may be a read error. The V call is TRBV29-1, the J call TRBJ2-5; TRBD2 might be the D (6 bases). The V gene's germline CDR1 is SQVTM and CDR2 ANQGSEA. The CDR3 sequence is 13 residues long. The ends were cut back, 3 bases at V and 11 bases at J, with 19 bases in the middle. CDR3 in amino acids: CSVDPPGDNEQYF. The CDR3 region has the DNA TGCAGCGTTGATCCCCCGGGAGACAATGAGCAGTACTTC.

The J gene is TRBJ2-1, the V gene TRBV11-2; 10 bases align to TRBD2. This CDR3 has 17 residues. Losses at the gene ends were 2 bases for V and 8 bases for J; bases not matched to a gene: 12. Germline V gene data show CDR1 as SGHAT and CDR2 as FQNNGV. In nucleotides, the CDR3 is TGTGCCAGCAGCTTAAGTGAGGTAGGGAGCGGGAGGGATGAGCAGTTCTTC. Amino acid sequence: CASSLSEVGSGRDEQFF.

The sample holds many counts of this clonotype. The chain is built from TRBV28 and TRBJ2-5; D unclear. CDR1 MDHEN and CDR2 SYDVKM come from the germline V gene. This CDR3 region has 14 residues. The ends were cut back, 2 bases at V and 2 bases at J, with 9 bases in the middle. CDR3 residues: CASSLTPPQETQYF. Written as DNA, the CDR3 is TGTGCCAGCAGTTTAACACCCCCTCAAGAGACCCAGTACTTC.

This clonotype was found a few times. The CDR3 sequence: CASSLNRGWGEQYF. In nucleotides, the CDR3 is TGTGCCAGCAGTCTAAACCGGGGATGGGGCGAGCAGTACTTC. The chain has TRBV11-1 and TRBJ2-7, with D perhaps matching TRBD2 (5 bases). The ends were cut back, 6 bases at V and 6 bases at J, with 18 bases in the middle. CDR1 and CDR2 (germline): SGHAT, FQDESV (reference sequence). This CDR3 spans 14 amino acids.

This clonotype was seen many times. The chain's CDR3 is CASSQDPAPQETQYF. CDR3 nucleotide sequence: TGTGCCAGCAGCCAAGATCCGGCTCCCCAAGAGACCCAGTACTTC. V usage is TRBV3-1 and J usage is TRBJ2-5; no reliable D call. CDR1 and CDR2 from the germline V gene are LGHDT and YNNKEL (reference sequence). V dropped 0 bases and J dropped 1 base, with 9 bases sitting between them. The CDR3 consists of 15 residues.

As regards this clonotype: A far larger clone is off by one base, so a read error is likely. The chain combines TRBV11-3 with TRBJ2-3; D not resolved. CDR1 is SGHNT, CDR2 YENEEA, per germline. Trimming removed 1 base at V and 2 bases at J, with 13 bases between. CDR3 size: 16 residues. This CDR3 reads CASSLGSGPPTDTQYF. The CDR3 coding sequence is TGTGCCAGCAGCTTAGGGTCAGGTCCCCCCACAGATACGCAGTATTTT.

The DNA for the CDR3 is TGTGCCAGCAGCCAAGGGACGGGAGTGTACAATGAGCAGTTCTTC. This encodes CASSQGTGVYNEQFF. V gene TRBV3-1 combines with J gene TRBJ2-1, with a possible D match to TRBD2 (6 bases). V dropped 1 base and J dropped 4 bases, with 11 bases sitting between them. The CDR3 extends over 15 amino acids. Germline CDR1 and CDR2: LGHDT and YNNKEL (reference sequence).